These 5 T cell receptor beta chains were all obtained from the same sample, sequenced in a study of T cells in Graves' hyperthyroidism and ophthalmopathy. RNA transcripts gave rise to amplified TCR beta CDR3 regions. TCR CDR3 underwent first-round RT-PCR with the HTBI primer set. TCRdb re-called the multiplex PCR reads through MiXCR, storing one row per CDR3 protein. Among about 98,000 distinct CDR3 sequences listed, approximately 42% were seen once. The sample consisted of peripheral blood or thyroid tissue (not recorded which). These TCRs come from a woman aged 25 to 39 with Graves' hyperthyroidism.

This clonotype was observed at least ten times. V gene TRBV5-1 combines with J gene TRBJ2-7, with D possibly matching TRBD2 (6 bases). CDR3 length equals 13 residues. The germline gives CDR1 SGHRS, CDR2 YFSETQ. The V end was cut by 4 bases, the J end by 4 bases, with 12 bases between. CDR3 amino acids: CASSTGGGYEQYF. CDR3 sequence (DNA): TGCGCCAGCAGCACTGGAGGAGGGTACGAGCAGTACTTC.

The gene calls are TRBV3-1 and TRBJ1-1; tentative D call: TRBD1 (5 bases). The germline gives CDR1 LGHDT, CDR2 YNNKEL (reference sequence). The CDR3 totals 12 residues. DNA of the CDR3: TGTGCGACCCGCGCGGGGGACACTGAAGCTTTCTTT. It translates to CATRAGDTEAFF.

This clonotype was seen more than once but under ten times. The V call is TRBV18, the J call TRBJ2-2; perhaps TRBD2 as D (6 bases). Germline CDR1 and CDR2: KGHSH and LQKENI. The CDR3 is 15 amino acids. V lost 2 bases, J lost 7 bases, and 14 bases lay in between. The chain's CDR3 is CASSPGGARSGELFF. The CDR3 DNA sequence: TGTGCCAGCTCACCAGGAGGGGCGCGGAGCGGGGAGCTGTTTTTT.

This clonotype has a count of ten or more. V gene TRBV14 combines with J gene TRBJ1-2, with TRBD1 identical over 7 bases. The trim removed 1 base at V and 8 bases at J, leaving 7 bases unmatched. The germline CDR1 and CDR2 sequences are SGHDN and FVKESK. There are 14 residues in the CDR3. The CDR3 reads CASSQGTGLRGYTF. The CDR3 nucleotides read TGTGCCAGCAGCCAAGGGACAGGACTACGGGGCTACACCTTC.

The chain has TRBV10-2 and TRBJ2-3; TRBD1 agrees at 7 bases. V lost 4 bases and J lost 3; bases outside the gene matches: 4. CDR1 is WSHSY, CDR2 SAAADI, per germline. There are 14 residues in the CDR3. In DNA, the CDR3 is TGCGCCAGCAGTGGGACAGGCCCAACAGATACGCAGTATTTT. This sequence encodes CASSGTGPTDTQYF.